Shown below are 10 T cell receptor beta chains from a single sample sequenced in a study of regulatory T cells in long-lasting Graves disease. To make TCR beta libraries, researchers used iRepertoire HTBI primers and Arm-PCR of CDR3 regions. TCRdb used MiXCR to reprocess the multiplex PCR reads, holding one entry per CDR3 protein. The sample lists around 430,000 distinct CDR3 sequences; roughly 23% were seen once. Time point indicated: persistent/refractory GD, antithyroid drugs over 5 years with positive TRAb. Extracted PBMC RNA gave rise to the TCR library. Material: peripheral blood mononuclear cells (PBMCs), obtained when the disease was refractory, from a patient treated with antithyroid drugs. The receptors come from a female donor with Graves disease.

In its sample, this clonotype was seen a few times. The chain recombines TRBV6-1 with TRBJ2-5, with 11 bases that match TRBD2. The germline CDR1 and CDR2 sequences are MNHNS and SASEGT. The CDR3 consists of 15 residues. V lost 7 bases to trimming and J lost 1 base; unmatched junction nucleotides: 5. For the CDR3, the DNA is TGTGCCAGCACCTCACTAGCGGGAGCCCAAGAGACCCAGTACTTC. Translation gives CASTSLAGAQETQYF.

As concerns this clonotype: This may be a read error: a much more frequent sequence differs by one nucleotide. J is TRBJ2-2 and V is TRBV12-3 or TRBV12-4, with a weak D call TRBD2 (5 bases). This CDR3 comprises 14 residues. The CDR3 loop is CASSLLGIAGEPFF. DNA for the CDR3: TGTGCCAGCAGTTTGCTCGGGATCGCCGGGGAGCCGTTTTTT.

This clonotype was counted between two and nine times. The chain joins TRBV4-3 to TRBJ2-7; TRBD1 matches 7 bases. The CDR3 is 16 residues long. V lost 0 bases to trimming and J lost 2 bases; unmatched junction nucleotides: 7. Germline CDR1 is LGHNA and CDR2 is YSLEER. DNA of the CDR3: TGCGCCAGCAGCCAAGATTTGGACAGGCGAACCTACGAGCAGTACTTC. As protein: CASSQDLDRRTYEQYF.

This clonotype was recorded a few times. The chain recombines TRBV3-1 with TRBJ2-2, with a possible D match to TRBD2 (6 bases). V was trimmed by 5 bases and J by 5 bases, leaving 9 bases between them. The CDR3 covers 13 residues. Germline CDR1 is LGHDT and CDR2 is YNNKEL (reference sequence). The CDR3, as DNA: TGTGCCAGCAGCACCCTAGCGACCGGGGAGCTGTTTTTT. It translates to CASSTLATGELFF.

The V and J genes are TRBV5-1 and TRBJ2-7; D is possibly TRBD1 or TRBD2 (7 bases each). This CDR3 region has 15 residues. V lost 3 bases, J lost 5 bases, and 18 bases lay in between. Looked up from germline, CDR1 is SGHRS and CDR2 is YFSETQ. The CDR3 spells CASSSYRGGMNEQYF. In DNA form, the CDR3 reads TGCGCCAGCAGCTCCTACAGGGGAGGGATGAACGAGCAGTACTTC.

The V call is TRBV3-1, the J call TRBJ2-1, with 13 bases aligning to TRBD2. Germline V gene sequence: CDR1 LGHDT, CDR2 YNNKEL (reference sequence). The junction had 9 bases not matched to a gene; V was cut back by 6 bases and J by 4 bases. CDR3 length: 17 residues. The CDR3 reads CASSQTSGRSIYNEQFF. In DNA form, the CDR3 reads TGTGCCAGCAGTCAGACTAGCGGGAGGTCTATTTACAATGAGCAGTTCTTC.

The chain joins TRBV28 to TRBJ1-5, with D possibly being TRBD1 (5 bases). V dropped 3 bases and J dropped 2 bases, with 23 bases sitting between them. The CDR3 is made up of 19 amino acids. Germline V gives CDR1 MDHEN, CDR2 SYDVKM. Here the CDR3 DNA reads TGTGCCAGCAGTTTGCTGAGTTCCGAGGCGGGGACTGGCAATCAGCCCCAGCATTTT. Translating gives CASSLLSSEAGTGNQPQHF.

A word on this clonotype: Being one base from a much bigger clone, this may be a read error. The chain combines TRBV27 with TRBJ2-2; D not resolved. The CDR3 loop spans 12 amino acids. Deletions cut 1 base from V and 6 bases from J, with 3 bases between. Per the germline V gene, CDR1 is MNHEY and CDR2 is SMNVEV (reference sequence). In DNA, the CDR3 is TGTGCCAGCAGTTTATACCCCGGGGAGCTGTTTTTT. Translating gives CASSLYPGELFF.

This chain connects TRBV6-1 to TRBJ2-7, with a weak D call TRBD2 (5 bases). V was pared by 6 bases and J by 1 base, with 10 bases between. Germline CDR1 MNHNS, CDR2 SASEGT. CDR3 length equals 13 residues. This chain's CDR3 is CASREDVSYEQYF. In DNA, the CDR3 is TGTGCCAGCAGGGAGGACGTATCCTACGAGCAGTACTTC.

This CDR3 is CAWSPSHSTGDAYEQYF. CDR3 coding DNA: TGTGCCTGGAGCCCCTCACACTCGACGGGGGACGCCTACGAGCAGTACTTC. The rearrangement links TRBV30 to TRBJ2-7, with D possibly matching TRBD2 (6 bases). Trimming stripped 3 bases from V and 2 bases from J, with 23 bases between. Germline V CDR1 and CDR2: GTSNPN, SVGIG (reference sequence). The CDR3 is made up of 17 amino acids.